Here is one TCR beta chain with its context. What antigen it recognizes has not been identified. No much larger clone exists at a distance of one base, and base qualities are not known. The data stem from a study of blood T cell repertoires in COVID-19 (dated by TCRdb to the early 2020s). A note on the overall study: Samples covering the acute and convalescent phases of COVID-19 were provided by collaborators in the United States, Italy and Spain. The prospective study material was composed of cDNA or gDNA derived from T cells, B-cell-depleted T cells, or PBMCs. The samples were drawn from the first 160 participants of the ongoing ImmuneRACE study and from over a thousand subjects provided by 6 global collaborators. The dataset comprised deeply sampled blood TCRbeta repertoires from subjects exposed to, actively infected with, or recovered from COVID-19. Where HLA class I and class II types were available, the types were taken from metadata supplied by the sample provider, not from assay-based typing. Sample metadata almost always included a de-identified subject ID, COVID-19 status, age in years and sex. The repertoires were released in a freely available public database intended as a resource for research on the immune response to SARS-CoV-2.

Here V drops 4 bases and J drops 6 bases, and the junction holds 15 bases not matched to any gene. CDR1 and CDR2 are read off the germline V gene (reference sequence) as LGHDT and YNNKEL. Counted from cysteine to phenylalanine, this CDR3 has 16 amino acids. The read is trimmed to its CDR3 DNA, 48 bases read in frame from base 1. Collaborating institutions collected whole blood in K2EDTA tubes following their own protocols. For TCRbeta analysis, collaborators shipped samples as frozen whole blood, isolated PBMCs, or DNA extracted from either of those sample types. TCRbeta CDR3 regions were amplified from genomic DNA using the immunoSEQ Assay, a bias-controlled multiplex PCR. In the source study's methods: The number of nucleated cells in each sample was estimated by amplification of reference gene primers within the assay. To quantify the absolute abundance of each unique TCRbeta CDR3 rearrangement, sequence reads were collapsed and filtered. For each sample, productive Simpson clonality was calculated as the square root of Simpson's diversity index across productive rearrangements. The clones in this table, taken by TCRdb from immuneACCESS, are in-frame only. Not every clone is retained; where verified, under half of the shortfall comes from an unresolved V gene, and the cause of the rest is unknown. Clone size and the V and J calls come from that table; the DNA yielded D and trimming. The sample includes 350,000 to 400,000 clones, with around 91% observed a single time. The top ten constitute 5% to 8.5% of the sample.

General findings and caveats noted by the study authors: The quantity of clinical and demographic metadata differed by source and by participant and was supplied without curation.

The origin of this receptor is a man aged 18-30 years with active or convalescent COVID-19. The receptor chain draws on TRBV3-1 (or the pseudogene TRBV3-2) and TRBJ2-7; TRBD2 matches 7 bases in the middle. The sequenced sample was peripheral blood. The DNA sequence is as follows: TGTGCCAGCAGCCCCCATCTCGGGCGGGAGACCACCGAGCAGTACTTC. Its translation is CASSPHLGRETTEQYF.